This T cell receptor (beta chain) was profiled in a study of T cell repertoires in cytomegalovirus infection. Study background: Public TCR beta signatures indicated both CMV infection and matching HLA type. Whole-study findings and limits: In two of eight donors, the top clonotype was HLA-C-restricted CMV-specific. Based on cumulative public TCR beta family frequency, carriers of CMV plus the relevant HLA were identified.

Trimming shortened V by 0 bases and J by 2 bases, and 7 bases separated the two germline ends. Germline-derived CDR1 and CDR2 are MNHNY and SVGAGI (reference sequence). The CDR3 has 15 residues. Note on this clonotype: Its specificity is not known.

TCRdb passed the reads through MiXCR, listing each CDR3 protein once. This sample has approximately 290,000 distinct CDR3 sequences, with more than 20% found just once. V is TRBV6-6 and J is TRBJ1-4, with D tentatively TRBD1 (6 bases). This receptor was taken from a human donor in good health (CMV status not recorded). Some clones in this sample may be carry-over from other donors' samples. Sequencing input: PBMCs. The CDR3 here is CASSYSGATNEKLFF. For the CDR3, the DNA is TGTGCCAGCAGTTACTCGGGGGCTACTAATGAAAAACTGTTTTTT.